These 17 T cell receptor beta chains share one sample of origin, sequenced in a study of metastatic and nonmetastatic thyroid tumors. Each patient went into thyroid surgery without having received any treatment. TCRdb used MiXCR to call clones anew from the PCR reads. The table has about 15,000 clones, 25% to 30% seen once. The material sequenced was tumor tissue. Every receptor here comes from a female donor with papillary thyroid cancer or a benign thyroid nodule (not recorded which). Some clones in this sample may be carry-over from other donors' samples.

This clone was found a few times. This sequence joins TRBV5-1 and TRBJ2-2; no clear D. Germline CDR1 SGHRS, CDR2 YFSETQ. The CDR3 loop spans 14 amino acids. The V and J ends lost 0 bases and 4 bases respectively, with 7 bases between them. CDR3 DNA sequence: TGCGCCAGCAGCTTGGCCCAAGCCACCGGGGAGCTGTTTTTT. This codes for CASSLAQATGELFF.

This clone has ten or more counts. The chain uses TRBV19 and TRBJ2-4; TRBD1 matches 9 bases. V lost 6 bases to trimming and J lost 12 bases; unmatched junction nucleotides: 18. There are 16 residues in the CDR3. Germline V gives CDR1 LNHDA, CDR2 SQIVND (reference sequence). The CDR3 region has the DNA TGTGCCAGTAGGATGGGGGACAGGGACACCCGGGGCGCTCAGTACTTC. It translates to CASRMGDRDTRGAQYF.

By sample share, this clone is medium-sized. The chain joins TRBV6-1 to TRBJ1-3, with D unclear. CDR3 length: 14 residues. Deletions cut 5 bases from V and 2 bases from J, with 10 bases between. The germline V gene has CDR1 MNHNS and CDR2 SASEGT. CDR3 protein: CASSPGSPGNTIYF. The CDR3 coding sequence is TGTGCCAGCAGTCCCGGCTCTCCTGGAAACACCATATATTTT.

In its sample, this clone was seen a few times. The junction does not match germline at one end; this may be a read error. J is TRBJ1-6 and V is TRBV19, with a possible D match to TRBD1 (5 bases). Looked up from germline, CDR1 is LNHDA and CDR2 is SQIVND (reference sequence). The CDR3 is 15 amino acids. The CDR3 here is CAISIPGLGISPLHF. CDR3 sequence (DNA): TGTGCCATTAGTATCCCGGGACTGGGTATCTCACCCCTCCACTTT.

This clone was counted at least ten times. The rearrangement joins TRBV9 to TRBJ1-2; a weak D match, TRBD1 (5 bases). This CDR3 has 17 residues. The germline CDR1 and CDR2 sequences are SGDLS and YYNGEE. Trimming pared 0 bases from V and 4 bases from J, leaving 19 bases between. This chain's CDR3 is CASSVELPWGEGYGYTF. CDR3 nucleotide sequence: TGTGCCAGCAGCGTAGAACTTCCGTGGGGGGAAGGCTATGGCTACACCTTC.

The chain is built from TRBV5-8 and TRBJ2-2; either TRBD1 or TRBD2 may supply D (5 bases each). The V end lost 0 bases, the J end lost 6 bases, and 15 bases lay between the germline ends. The length of the CDR3 is 16 residues. From germline, CDR1 is SGHTS and CDR2 YDEGEE. CDR3 region: CASSLETAEVAGELFF. CDR3 nucleotides: TGTGCCAGCAGCTTGGAGACAGCGGAAGTGGCCGGGGAGCTGTTTTTT.

This clone was seen more than once but under ten times. Written as DNA, the CDR3 is TGTGCCAGCAGCCGGGAGGGGGCCTATGGCTACACCTTC. Translated, it gives CASSREGAYGYTF. The chain joins TRBV27 to TRBJ1-2; 7 bases map to TRBD1. This CDR3 spans 13 amino acids. Germline V gene lookup returns CDR1 MNHEY and CDR2 SMNVEV (reference sequence). J gave up 4 bases and V 6 bases, and 5 bases lay outside the gene matches.

Notes on this clone: At one end, the junction sequence differs from germline, possibly due to a read error. The V and J genes are TRBV7-8 and TRBJ2-3; 7 nucleotides agree with TRBD2. CDR3 length: 16 amino acids. The germline V gene encodes CDR1 SGHVS and CDR2 FQNEAQ. The CDR3 DNA follows: TGTGCCAGCAACTTAAGGCGGCGGGAGAAGGCAGATACGCAGTATTTT. As protein: CASNLRRREKADTQYF.

This clone was observed a handful of times. The germline gene is not matched at one end of the junction; a read error may be the cause. CDR3 sequence reads: CASRAAVSGGLFF. The CDR3 DNA reads as TGTGCCAGCAGGGCGGCAGTGAGCGGGGGGCTGTTTTTT. V is TRBV2 and J is TRBJ2-2; TRBD2 aligns across 8 bases. Per germline, CDR1 SNHLY and CDR2 FYNNEI. The CDR3 length is 13 residues. Supplemented by reference TRBV2 and TRBJ2-2, the full variable domain reads EPEVTQTPSHQVTQMGQEVILRCVPISNHLYFYWYRQILGQKVEFLVSFYNNEISEKSEIFDDQFSVERPDGSNFTLKIRSTKLEDSAMYFCASRAAVSGGLFFGEGSRLTVL.

This clone was detected only a few times. Germline is not matched at one junction end, which may reflect a read error. The J gene is TRBJ1-5, the V gene TRBV6-2 or TRBV6-3; D possibly corresponds to TRBD1 (6 bases). Germline loops: CDR1 MNHEY, CDR2 SVGEGT. This CDR3 spans 17 amino acids. DNA for the CDR3: TGTGCCAGCAGCCCTCCAGTCGGGGCTCGGGACAATCAGCCCCATCATTTT. Translation: CASSPPVGARDNQPHHF.

This clone was seen a few times. The chain carries TRBV12-3 or TRBV12-4 and TRBJ2-5; D unresolved. V was shortened by 3 bases and J by 4 bases, with 15 bases between the two germline ends. This CDR3 is built from 15 residues. DNA for the CDR3: TGTGCCAGCAGTTTGGGGTATCTCGGTGGAGAGACCCAGTACTTC. It codes for CASSLGYLGGETQYF.

By sample fraction, this clone is medium-sized. The CDR3 DNA reads TGTGCCAGCAGTTTAGGTTCGCGGATAACCTACGAGCAGTACTTC. This codes for CASSLGSRITYEQYF. The chain employs TRBV28 and TRBJ2-7; D gene ambiguous. Germline assignment: CDR1 MDHEN and CDR2 SYDVKM. V lost 2 bases and J 2 bases, leaving 13 bases between the germline ends. This CDR3 is built from 15 residues.

This clone has just a few counts. The chain combines TRBV24-1 with TRBJ2-1, with 8 bases matching TRBD2. Germline V lookup: CDR1 KGHDR, CDR2 SFDVKD. J gave up 4 bases and V 4 bases, and 5 bases lay outside the gene matches. The CDR3 totals 15 residues. The CDR3: CATSDIAGKYNEQFF. The DNA for the CDR3 is TGTGCCACCAGTGACATAGCGGGGAAGTACAATGAGCAGTTCTTC.

This clone came up once. The CDR3 DNA reads TGTGCCAGCAGCTTGAATTTAGCGAACTCCAATGAGCAGTTCTTC. It specifies CASSLNLANSNEQFF. The rearrangement links TRBV5-5 to TRBJ2-1, with a weak D call TRBD2 (5 bases). Trimming took off 1 base at V and 6 bases at J, with 14 bases between the two ends. CDR3 size: 15 residues. Per the germline V gene, CDR1 is SGHKS and CDR2 is YYEKEE (reference sequence).

V is TRBV7-3 and J is TRBJ2-7, with no clear D. The length of the CDR3 is 15 residues. Germline CDR1 and CDR2: SGHTA and FQGTGA. The ends were cut back, 2 bases at V and 4 bases at J, with 15 bases in the middle. CDR3 protein: CASSLGRPKEYEQYF. CDR3 DNA sequence: TGTGCCAGCAGCTTAGGACGGCCAAAAGAATACGAGCAGTACTTC. The full variable domain, its missing parts supplied by reference TRBV7-3 and TRBJ2-7, is GAGVSQTPSNKVTEKGKYVELRCDPISGHTALYWYRQSLGQGPEFLIYFQGTGAADDSGLPNDRFFAVRPEGSVSTLKIQRTERGDSAVYLCASSLGRPKEYEQYFGPGTRLTVT.

This clone has a count of ten or more. This chain connects TRBV9 to TRBJ2-5; D assignment may be TRBD1 or TRBD2 (5 bases each). Germline CDR1 reads SGDLS; CDR2 reads YYNGEE. The CDR3 runs 15 residues. V was shortened by 0 bases and J by 5 bases, with 14 bases between the two germline ends. The CDR3 region has the DNA TGTGCCAGCAGCGTAGGCTCTCGGGGCCTGGAGACCCAGTACTTC. Translated, it gives CASSVGSRGLETQYF.

The chain recombines TRBV6-4 with TRBJ1-5, with 9 bases that match TRBD1. Germline V gene sequence: CDR1 MRHNA, CDR2 SNTAGT. The CDR3 contains 15 residues. Trimming at V came to 5 bases and at J to 2 bases, leaving 4 bases not matched to a gene. CDR3 DNA: TGTGCCAGCAGTTTACAGGGGGCGGGCAATCAGCCCCAGCATTTT. Its protein is CASSLQGAGNQPQHF.